This TCR beta chain was profiled in a study of a mutant IDH1 vaccine in newly diagnosed glioma. Turning to the study itself: The study gave patients eight vaccinations in weeks 1, 3, 5, 7, 11, 15, 19, 23.

A word on this clone: The antigen remains unidentified.

The method was immunoSEQ multiplex PCR; TCRdb's version includes in-frame clones alone and lacks a portion of them. The sample records roughly 120,000 clones, about 90% being singletons. The time point is: week 11, during vaccination. One vaccine dose held 300 ug of mutant IDH1 20-mer peptide and came with topical imiquimod. Here the sequenced sample was PBMCs, taken from a glioma patient whose treatment included an IDH1 peptide vaccine. The sequence was obtained from a woman aged 50 to 65 with glioma.

CDR3 in DNA: TGTGCCAGCAGCCCTCCCCTCAGACTAGCGGGAGCGGGGGAGACCCAGTACTTC. Encoded protein: CASSPPLRLAGAGETQYF. The chain recombines TRBV7-8 with TRBJ2-5; 12 nucleotides match TRBD2. Germline loops: CDR1 SGHVS, CDR2 FQNEAQ. Unmatched junction bases numbered 15, after V lost 5 bases and J lost 5 bases. This CDR3 region has 18 residues.